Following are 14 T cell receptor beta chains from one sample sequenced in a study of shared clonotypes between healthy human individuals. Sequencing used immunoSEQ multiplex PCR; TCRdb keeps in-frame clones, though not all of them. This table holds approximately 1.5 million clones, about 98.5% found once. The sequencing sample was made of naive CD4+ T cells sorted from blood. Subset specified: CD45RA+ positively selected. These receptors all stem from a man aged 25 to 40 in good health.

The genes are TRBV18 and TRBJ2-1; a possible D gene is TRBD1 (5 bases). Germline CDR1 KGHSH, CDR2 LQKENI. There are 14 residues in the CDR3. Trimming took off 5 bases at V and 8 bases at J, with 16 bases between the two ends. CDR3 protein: CASSSSTGADEQFF. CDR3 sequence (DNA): TGTGCCAGCTCATCGTCGACTGGGGCCGATGAGCAGTTCTTC.

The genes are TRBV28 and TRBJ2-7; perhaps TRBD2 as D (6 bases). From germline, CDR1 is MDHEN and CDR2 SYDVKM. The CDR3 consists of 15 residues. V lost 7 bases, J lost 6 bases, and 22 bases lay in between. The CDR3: CASIFRLGPGGEQYF. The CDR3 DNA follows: TGTGCCAGCATCTTTAGACTAGGACCCGGCGGCGAGCAGTACTTC.

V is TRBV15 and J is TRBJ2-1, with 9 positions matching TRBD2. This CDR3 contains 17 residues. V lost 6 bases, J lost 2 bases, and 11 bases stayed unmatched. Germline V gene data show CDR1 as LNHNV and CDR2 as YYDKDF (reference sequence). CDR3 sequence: CATRHGGRVSAYNEQFF. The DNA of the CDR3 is TGTGCCACCAGACACGGCGGGAGGGTGAGCGCCTACAATGAGCAGTTCTTC. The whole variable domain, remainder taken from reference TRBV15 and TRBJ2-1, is DAMVIQNPRYQVTQFGKPVTLSCSQTLNHNVMYWYQQKSSQAPKLLFHYYDKDFNNEADTPDNFQSRRPNTSFCFLDIRSPGLGDTAMYLCATRHGGRVSAYNEQFFGPGTRLTVL.

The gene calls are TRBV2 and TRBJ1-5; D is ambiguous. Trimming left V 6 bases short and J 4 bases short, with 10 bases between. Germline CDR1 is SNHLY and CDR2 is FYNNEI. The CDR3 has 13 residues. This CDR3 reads CASRTDGNQPQHF. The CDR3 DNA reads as TGTGCCAGCAGGACGGACGGTAATCAGCCCCAGCATTTT.

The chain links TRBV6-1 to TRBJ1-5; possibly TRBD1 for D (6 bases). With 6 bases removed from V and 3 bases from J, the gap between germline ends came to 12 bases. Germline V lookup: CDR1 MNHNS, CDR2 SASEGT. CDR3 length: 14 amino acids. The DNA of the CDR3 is TGTGCCAGCAGCGACAGGCCCGTCAATCAGCCCCAGCATTTT. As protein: CASSDRPVNQPQHF.

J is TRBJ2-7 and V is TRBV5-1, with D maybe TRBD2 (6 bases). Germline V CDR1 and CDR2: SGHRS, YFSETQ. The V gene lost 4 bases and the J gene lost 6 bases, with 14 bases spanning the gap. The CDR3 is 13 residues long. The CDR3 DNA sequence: TGCGCCAGCAGCGCCGCGGGACCCAGCGAGCAGTACTTC. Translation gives CASSAAGPSEQYF.

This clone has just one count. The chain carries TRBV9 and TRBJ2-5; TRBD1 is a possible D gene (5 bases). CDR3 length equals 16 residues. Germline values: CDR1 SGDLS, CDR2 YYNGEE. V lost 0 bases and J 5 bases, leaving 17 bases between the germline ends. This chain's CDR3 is CASSVASDSYEETQYF. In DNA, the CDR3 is TGTGCCAGCAGCGTAGCTTCTGACAGCTACGAGGAGACCCAGTACTTC. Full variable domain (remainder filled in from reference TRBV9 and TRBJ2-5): DSGVTQTPKHLITATGQRVTLRCSPRSGDLSVYWYQQSLDQGLQFLIQYYNGEERAKGNILERFSAQQFPDLHSELNLSSLELGDSALYFCASSVASDSYEETQYFGPGTRLLVL.

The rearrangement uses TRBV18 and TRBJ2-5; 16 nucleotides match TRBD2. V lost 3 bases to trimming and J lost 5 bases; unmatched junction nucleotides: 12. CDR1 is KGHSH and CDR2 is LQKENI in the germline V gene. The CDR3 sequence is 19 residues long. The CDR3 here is CASSPTPGLAGGPGETQYF. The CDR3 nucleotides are TGTGCCAGCTCACCTACGCCGGGACTAGCGGGAGGGCCAGGGGAGACCCAGTACTTC.

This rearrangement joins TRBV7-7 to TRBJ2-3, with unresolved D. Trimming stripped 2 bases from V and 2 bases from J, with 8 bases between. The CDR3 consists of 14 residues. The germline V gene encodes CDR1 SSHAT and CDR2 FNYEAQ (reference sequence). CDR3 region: CASSLSRVTDTQYF. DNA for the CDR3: TGTGCCAGCAGCTTATCCCGGGTCACAGATACGCAGTATTTT.

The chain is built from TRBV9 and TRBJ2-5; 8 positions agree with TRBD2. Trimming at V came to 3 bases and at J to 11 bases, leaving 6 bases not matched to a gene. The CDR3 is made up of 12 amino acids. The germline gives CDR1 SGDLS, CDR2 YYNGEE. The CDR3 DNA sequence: TGTGCCAGCAGCGGAGGGGGACTAGTTCAGTACTTC. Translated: CASSGGGLVQYF. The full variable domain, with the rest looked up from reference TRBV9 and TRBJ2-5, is DSGVTQTPKHLITATGQRVTLRCSPRSGDLSVYWYQQSLDQGLQFLIQYYNGEERAKGNILERFSAQQFPDLHSELNLSSLELGDSALYFCASSGGGLVQYFGPGTRLLVL.

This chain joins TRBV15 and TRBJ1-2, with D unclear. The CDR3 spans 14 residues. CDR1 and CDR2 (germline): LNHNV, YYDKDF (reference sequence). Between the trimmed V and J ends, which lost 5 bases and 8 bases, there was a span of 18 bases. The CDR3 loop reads CATSSGDGRLGYTF. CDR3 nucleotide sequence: TGTGCCACCAGCTCCGGCGACGGAAGGTTGGGCTACACCTTC.

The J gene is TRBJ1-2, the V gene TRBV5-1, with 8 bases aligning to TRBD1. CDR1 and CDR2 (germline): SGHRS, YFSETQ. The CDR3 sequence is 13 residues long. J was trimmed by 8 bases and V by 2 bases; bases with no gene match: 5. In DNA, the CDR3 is TGCGCCAGCAGCTTAGACAGGGGCTGGGGCTACACCTTC. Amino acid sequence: CASSLDRGWGYTF.

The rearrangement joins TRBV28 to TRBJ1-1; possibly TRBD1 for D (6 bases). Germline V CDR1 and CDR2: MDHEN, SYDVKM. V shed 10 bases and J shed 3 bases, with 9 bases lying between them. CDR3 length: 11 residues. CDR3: CAIRQDTEAFF. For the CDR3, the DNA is TGTGCCATCCGACAGGACACTGAAGCTTTCTTT.

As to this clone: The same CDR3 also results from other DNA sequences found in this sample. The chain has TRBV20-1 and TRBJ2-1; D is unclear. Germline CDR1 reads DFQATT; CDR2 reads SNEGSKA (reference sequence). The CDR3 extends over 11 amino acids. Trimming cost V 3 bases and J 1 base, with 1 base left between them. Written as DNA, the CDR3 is TGCAGTGCTAGTTCCTACAATGAGCAGTTCTTC. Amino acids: CSASSYNEQFF.